Listed below are T cell receptor beta chains from one sample, sequenced in a study of metastatic and nonmetastatic thyroid tumors. TCRdb re-called the PCR reads through MiXCR. Altogether about 32,000 clones are present, 20% to 25% being singletons, with the ten largest covering around 9.6%. Sequencing was performed on blood. The origin of the receptors is a female donor with papillary thyroid cancer or a benign thyroid nodule (not recorded which). Some clones in this sample may be carry-over from other donors' samples. The CDR3 runs from the conserved cysteine through the conserved F or W. The order of the fields is D gene, J gene, V gene, clone size, CDR3 DNA, CDR3 protein. The D gene is left open where the match is weak. Only part of the rows carry a size: once, few, many, or a class if the clone is expanded.

D gene: NA; J gene: TRBJ2-1; V gene: TRBV5-6; clone size: NA; CDR3 DNA: TGTGCCAGCTCAACCATTCGGGGTAGCGTAAATGAGCAGTTCTTC; CDR3 protein: CASSTIRGSVNEQFF
D gene: TRBD1; J gene: TRBJ1-2; V gene: TRBV11-2; clone size: NA; CDR3 DNA: TGTGCCAGCAGCTTAGATTTGAGACAGGGGGCCTGGAAAGGCTACACCTTC; CDR3 protein: CASSLDLRQGAWKGYTF
D gene: TRBD1; J gene: TRBJ1-4; V gene: TRBV20-1; clone size: few; CDR3 DNA: TGCAGTGCTATAGATTCGACAGGGGAATTCGCAACTAATGAAAAACTGTTTTTT; CDR3 protein: CSAIDSTGEFATNEKLFF
D gene: NA; J gene: TRBJ1-2; V gene: TRBV5-1; clone size: NA; CDR3 DNA: TGCGCCAGCAGCTTGGATGGTAAGGGCTACACCTTC; CDR3 protein: CASSLDGKGYTF
D gene: NA; J gene: TRBJ2-7; V gene: TRBV6-1; clone size: few; CDR3 DNA: TGTGCCAGCAGTGAGCAGGGGTCCTCCTACGAGCAGTACTTC; CDR3 protein: CASSEQGSSYEQYF
D gene: NA; J gene: TRBJ2-5; V gene: TRBV12-3/TRBV12-4; clone size: many; CDR3 DNA: TGTGCCAGCAGCCCTCGGGGTTCAGCCGGCCAAGAGACCCAGTACTTC; CDR3 protein: CASSPRGSAGQETQYF
D gene: NA; J gene: TRBJ2-3; V gene: TRBV5-6; clone size: many; CDR3 DNA: TGTGCCAGCAGCTCCTCGGACGGCACAGATACGCAGTATTTT; CDR3 protein: CASSSSDGTDTQYF
D gene: TRBD1; J gene: TRBJ2-1; V gene: TRBV5-1; clone size: many; CDR3 DNA: TGCGCCAGCAGCCTACAGGGGTTGATCCACAATGAGCAGTTCTTC; CDR3 protein: CASSLQGLIHNEQFF
D gene: NA; J gene: TRBJ1-6; V gene: TRBV27; clone size: many; CDR3 DNA: TGTGCCAGCAGTTTACAGGTGTATAATTCACCCCTCCACTTT; CDR3 protein: CASSLQVYNSPLHF
D gene: NA; J gene: TRBJ1-2; V gene: TRBV28; clone size: few; CDR3 DNA: TGTGCCAGCAGCTCCTTCCGGGACAATAGCTATGGCTACACCTTC; CDR3 protein: CASSSFRDNSYGYTF
D gene: TRBD1; J gene: TRBJ1-3; V gene: TRBV25-1; clone size: many; CDR3 DNA: TGTGCCAGCACAGGGGGCGGAAACACCATATATTTT; CDR3 protein: CASTGGGNTIYF
D gene: TRBD2; J gene: TRBJ2-1; V gene: TRBV3-1; clone size: many; CDR3 DNA: TGTGCCAGCAGCCGAATATTTAGCGGGAAGGGTGAGCAGTTCTTC; CDR3 protein: CASSRIFSGKGEQFF
D gene: TRBD2; J gene: TRBJ2-1; V gene: TRBV19; clone size: many; CDR3 DNA: TGTGCCAGTAGTGGTGGGGGAGGGGATGAGCAGTTCTTC; CDR3 protein: CASSGGGGDEQFF
D gene: NA; J gene: TRBJ2-1; V gene: TRBV5-1; clone size: medium-sized; CDR3 DNA: TGCGCCAGCAGCCCGGAGGGGAGCTCCTACAATGAGCAGTTCTTC; CDR3 protein: CASSPEGSSYNEQFF
D gene: NA; J gene: TRBJ2-5; V gene: TRBV29-1; clone size: many; CDR3 DNA: TGCAGCGTTGAAGATGGTGGAGAGACCCAGTACTTC; CDR3 protein: CSVEDGGETQYF
D gene: NA; J gene: TRBJ2-7; V gene: TRBV6-1; clone size: NA; CDR3 DNA: TGTGCCAGCAGTGAAATGCGCATCTACGAGCAGTACTTC; CDR3 protein: CASSEMRIYEQYF
D gene: NA; J gene: TRBJ2-5; V gene: TRBV5-1; clone size: NA; CDR3 DNA: TGCGCCAGCAGCCTCGTCCAAGAGACCCAGTACTTC; CDR3 protein: CASSLVQETQYF
D gene: TRBD2; J gene: TRBJ2-7; V gene: TRBV6-1; clone size: NA; CDR3 DNA: TGTGCCAGCAACAAAGGGCGACTAGCGCAAATCTACGAGCAGTACTTC; CDR3 protein: CASNKGRLAQIYEQYF
D gene: NA; J gene: TRBJ2-1; V gene: TRBV27; clone size: many; CDR3 DNA: TGTGCCAGCAGTCCGTTAGCGGTCCCCTCTATGGGAAATGAGCAGTTCTTC; CDR3 protein: CASSPLAVPSMGNEQFF
D gene: TRBD2; J gene: TRBJ2-7; V gene: TRBV5-1; clone size: few; CDR3 DNA: TGCGCCAGCAGCTTAATAAGCGGGACTTACCCCTACGAGCAGTACTTC; CDR3 protein: CASSLISGTYPYEQYF
D gene: NA; J gene: TRBJ2-1; V gene: TRBV19; clone size: few; CDR3 DNA: TGTGCCAGTAGTATTACGGACACCAGCTACAATGAGCAGTTCTTC; CDR3 protein: CASSITDTSYNEQFF
D gene: NA; J gene: TRBJ2-7; V gene: TRBV19; clone size: few; CDR3 DNA: TGTTCCAGTAGTATAAGTGTCGAGACCTACGAGCAGTACTTC; CDR3 protein: CSSSISVETYEQYF
D gene: TRBD2; J gene: TRBJ2-3; V gene: TRBV28; clone size: many; CDR3 DNA: TGTGCCAGCAGTTTACTAGCGGGACCCCTAGGTGGGGTTGAAGGTGCGCAGTATTTT; CDR3 protein: CASSLLAGPLGGVEGAQYF
D gene: TRBD2; J gene: TRBJ2-7; V gene: TRBV18; clone size: once; CDR3 DNA: TGTGCCGCCGCGACTAGCGCGAGCTGGAGCGAGCAGTACTTC; CDR3 protein: CAAATSASWSEQYF
D gene: TRBD1; J gene: TRBJ1-4; V gene: TRBV28; clone size: many; CDR3 DNA: TGTGCCAGCAGCTTGACAGGGAAGCCTAATGAAAAACTGTTTTTT; CDR3 protein: CASSLTGKPNEKLFF
D gene: NA; J gene: TRBJ2-7; V gene: TRBV25-1; clone size: many; CDR3 DNA: TGTGCCAGGGTCTACGAGCAGTACTTC; CDR3 protein: CARVYEQYF
D gene: NA; J gene: TRBJ1-1; V gene: TRBV5-8; clone size: NA; CDR3 DNA: TGTGCCAGCAGCTTCGCGGGAGGGGGGGCCACTGAAGCTTTCTTT; CDR3 protein: CASSFAGGGATEAFF
D gene: NA; J gene: TRBJ2-7; V gene: TRBV5-5; clone size: many; CDR3 DNA: TGTGCCAGCACACGGACAGTACCCTCCTACGAGCAGTACTTC; CDR3 protein: CASTRTVPSYEQYF
D gene: NA; J gene: TRBJ2-1; V gene: TRBV5-6; clone size: many; CDR3 DNA: TGTGCCAGCAGCTGGGGGAATGAGCAGTTCTTC; CDR3 protein: CASSWGNEQFF
D gene: NA; J gene: TRBJ1-2; V gene: TRBV27; clone size: many; CDR3 DNA: TGTGCCAGCAGTCCGGGATTTTCCCGAGGGTTAGTCTATGGCTACACCTTC; CDR3 protein: CASSPGFSRGLVYGYTF
D gene: NA; J gene: TRBJ2-7; V gene: TRBV2; clone size: many; CDR3 DNA: TGTGCCAGCAGTACAGCTCAATACGAGCAGTACTTC; CDR3 protein: CASSTAQYEQYF
D gene: TRBD1; J gene: TRBJ2-5; V gene: TRBV27; clone size: many; CDR3 DNA: TGTGCCAGCAGTTTAGTAGGACAGGGGGAGACCCAGTACTTC; CDR3 protein: CASSLVGQGETQYF
D gene: TRBD2; J gene: TRBJ2-7; V gene: TRBV18; clone size: NA; CDR3 DNA: TGTGCCGCCGCGACTAGCGACTACGAGCAGTACTTC; CDR3 protein: CAAATSDYEQYF
D gene: NA; J gene: TRBJ1-5; V gene: TRBV4-2; clone size: once; CDR3 DNA: TGTGCCAGCAGCCAAGATAGAGGGCAGCCCCAGCATTTT; CDR3 protein: CASSQDRGQPQHF
D gene: NA; J gene: TRBJ2-6; V gene: TRBV4-2; clone size: NA; CDR3 DNA: TGTGCCAGCAGCCCGAGGGGGTCTGGGGCCAACGTCCTGACTTTC; CDR3 protein: CASSPRGSGANVLTF
D gene: NA; J gene: TRBJ2-3; V gene: TRBV12-3/TRBV12-4; clone size: few; CDR3 DNA: TGTGCCAGCAGTTTAGCGTGGGAGAAGGGGGATACGCAGTATTTT; CDR3 protein: CASSLAWEKGDTQYF
D gene: NA; J gene: TRBJ1-6; V gene: TRBV6-1; clone size: many; CDR3 DNA: TGTGCCAGTCAGGGCTGGTCATATAATTCACCCCTCCACTTT; CDR3 protein: CASQGWSYNSPLHF
D gene: NA; J gene: TRBJ1-5; V gene: TRBV5-1; clone size: many; CDR3 DNA: TGCGCCAGCAGCTTGGACAGTCCCAATCAGCCCCAGCATTTT; CDR3 protein: CASSLDSPNQPQHF
D gene: TRBD2; J gene: TRBJ2-6; V gene: TRBV20-1; clone size: NA; CDR3 DNA: TGCAGTGCTCCGAACCCGCTTCGGGAGGGTGGGGCCAACGTCCTGACTTTC; CDR3 protein: CSAPNPLREGGANVLTF
D gene: TRBD1; J gene: TRBJ1-6; V gene: TRBV12-3/TRBV12-4; clone size: NA; CDR3 DNA: TGTGCCAGCAGCGGACAGGGGTGGCCCTCACCCCTCCACTTT; CDR3 protein: CASSGQGWPSPLHF
D gene: NA; J gene: TRBJ2-1; V gene: TRBV6-5; clone size: NA; CDR3 DNA: TGTGCCAGCACTTCCCTGGAGGGCCAAAATGAGCAGTTCTTC; CDR3 protein: CASTSLEGQNEQFF
D gene: NA; J gene: TRBJ2-2; V gene: TRBV6-4; clone size: few; CDR3 DNA: TGTGCCAGCAGTGACGCCGGCACAAGAAACGACGGGGAGCTGTTTTTT; CDR3 protein: CASSDAGTRNDGELFF
D gene: NA; J gene: TRBJ2-1; V gene: TRBV6-2/TRBV6-3; clone size: few; CDR3 DNA: TGTGCCAGCAGTTCGTCCGGGATCCCCTCCTACAATGAGCAGTTCTTC; CDR3 protein: CASSSSGIPSYNEQFF
D gene: TRBD2; J gene: TRBJ2-7; V gene: TRBV9; clone size: many; CDR3 DNA: TGTGCCAGCACTAAAGGGGGACTAGCGGGAAATGAGCAGTACTTC; CDR3 protein: CASTKGGLAGNEQYF
D gene: TRBD2; J gene: TRBJ2-7; V gene: TRBV6-1; clone size: medium-sized; CDR3 DNA: TGTGCCAGCAGTCCGCTCGCGGGAGTGACCTACGAGCAGTACTTC; CDR3 protein: CASSPLAGVTYEQYF
D gene: TRBD1; J gene: TRBJ2-6; V gene: TRBV11-2; clone size: NA; CDR3 DNA: TGTGCCAGCAGCTTAGTTGTACAGGGGAGCTCTGGGGCCAATGTCCTGACTTTC; CDR3 protein: CASSLVVQGSSGANVLTF
D gene: NA; J gene: TRBJ1-2; V gene: TRBV12-3/TRBV12-4; clone size: few; CDR3 DNA: TGTGCCAGCAGTAGACAGGTTAATTTTGCCAACTATGGCTACACCTTC; CDR3 protein: CASSRQVNFANYGYTF
D gene: NA; J gene: TRBJ2-7; V gene: TRBV13; clone size: NA; CDR3 DNA: TGTGCCAGCAGCCCGAAGACAGTCACCTACGAGCAGTACTTC; CDR3 protein: CASSPKTVTYEQYF
D gene: NA; J gene: TRBJ1-6; V gene: TRBV2; clone size: NA; CDR3 DNA: TGTGCCAGCAGTGTGGGCCAGGAGAGCGATAGACCCCTACACTTT; CDR3 protein: CASSVGQESDRPLHF
D gene: NA; J gene: TRBJ2-7; V gene: TRBV27; clone size: few; CDR3 DNA: TGTGCCAGCAGTCAGTTGGGACATGATGAGCAGTACTTC; CDR3 protein: CASSQLGHDEQYF
D gene: NA; J gene: TRBJ2-1; V gene: TRBV4-1; clone size: once; CDR3 DNA: TGCGCCAGCAGCCAAGACCCCCACCACAATGAGCAGTTCTTC; CDR3 protein: CASSQDPHHNEQFF
D gene: NA; J gene: TRBJ1-5; V gene: TRBV28; clone size: many; CDR3 DNA: TGTGCCAGCAGTTTGTTGGTTATAAGGGGGGATCAGCCCCAGCATTTT; CDR3 protein: CASSLLVIRGDQPQHF
D gene: NA; J gene: TRBJ2-1; V gene: TRBV7-3; clone size: many; CDR3 DNA: TGTGCCAGCAGCTTGACTAGTTCGGGCAATGAGCAGTTCTTC; CDR3 protein: CASSLTSSGNEQFF
D gene: NA; J gene: TRBJ2-7; V gene: TRBV7-9; clone size: few; CDR3 DNA: TGTGCCAGTGCCAGGGGGGTCTACGAGCAGTACTTC; CDR3 protein: CASARGVYEQYF
D gene: TRBD2; J gene: TRBJ2-4; V gene: TRBV6-5; clone size: NA; CDR3 DNA: TGTGCCAGCAGTTACTCTTGGGGGGGGTACGGGATAGCCAAAAACATTCAGTACTTC; CDR3 protein: CASSYSWGGYGIAKNIQYF